A selection of T cell receptor beta chains follows, all from one sample in a study of STAT5B mutations in CD4+ large granular lymphocyte leukemia. The data were produced by immunoSEQ multiplex PCR, yet TCRdb's version contains in-frame clones alone and is incomplete. The repertoire holds 40,000 to 55,000 clones, with roughly 80% as singletons. The sequenced material came from CD4+ T cells from blood buffy coats. The origin of the receptors is a human donor in good health. The CDR3 runs from the conserved cysteine through the conserved F or W. Each record gives: J gene, D gene, clone size, V gene, CDR3 protein, CDR3 DNA. The D gene is left open where the match is weak. Where a row states a size, it is once, few, many or the class of an expanded clone; other rows omit it.

TRBJ1-5 TRBD1 once TRBV28 CASRLNYRGREPQHF TGTGCCAGCAGGCTGAATTACAGGGGTAGGGAGCCCCAGCATTTT
TRBJ1-2 . . TRBV27 CASSLGADYGYTF TGTGCCAGCAGTTTGGGTGCCGACTATGGCTACACCTTC
TRBJ2-7 . . TRBV5-6 CASSYRQELSYEQYF TGTGCCAGCAGCTACCGGCAGGAGCTCTCCTACGAGCAGTACTTC
TRBJ2-1 . once TRBV7-2 CASSLPRVLKNEQFF TGTGCCAGCAGCCTCCCCCGGGTCCTAAAAAATGAGCAGTTCTTC
TRBJ2-2 TRBD2 . TRBV7-7 CASSSTGLAGRTGELFF TGTGCCAGCAGCTCGACGGGACTAGCGGGAAGGACCGGGGAGCTGTTTTTT
TRBJ2-2 TRBD1 . TRBV19 CASSVGGLVLELFF TGTGCCAGTAGTGTAGGGGGCCTGGTTTTGGAGCTGTTTTTT
TRBJ2-2 TRBD2 . TRBV9 CASSWTSGGAGNTGELFF TGTGCCAGCAGTTGGACTAGCGGGGGGGCTGGGAACACCGGGGAGCTGTTTTTT
TRBJ2-7 TRBD1 . TRBV30 CAWNRDRGSYEQYF TGTGCCTGGAACCGGGACAGGGGCTCCTACGAGCAGTACTTC
TRBJ2-5 . . TRBV13 CASSSRQVRETQYF TGTGCCAGCAGCTCAAGACAGGTTCGAGAGACCCAGTACTTC
TRBJ1-1 TRBD1 . TRBV25-1 CASNRGQEAFF TGTGCCAGCAACAGGGGGCAGGAAGCTTTCTTT
TRBJ2-7 . once TRBV21-1 CASSRKRGGEYEQYF TGTGCCAGCAGCAGAAAGCGCGGGGGAGAGTACGAGCAGTACTTC
TRBJ1-1 TRBD1 . TRBV6-5 CASSPPDRVTEAFF TGTGCCAGCAGTCCCCCGGACAGGGTGACTGAAGCTTTCTTT
TRBJ2-7 TRBD1 . TRBV27 CASRDRGGPRSYEQYF TGTGCCAGCAGGGACAGGGGGGGACCCCGCTCCTACGAGCAGTACTTC
TRBJ2-7 . . TRBV7-2 CASSLTPILTYEQYF TGTGCCAGCAGCTTGACTCCTATACTTACCTACGAGCAGTACTTC
TRBJ1-5 . . TRBV5-8 CASINRPHNTGYNQPQHF TGTGCCAGCATCAACCGGCCGCACAACACGGGGTACAATCAGCCCCAGCATTTT